The 17 T cell receptor beta chains given below trace back to one sample, sequenced in a study of CD8+ T cells in alopecia areata listed by TCRdb under 2018. The time point tag for this specimen amounts to: baseline before oral tofacitinib. The receptor library was made with the immunoSEQ multiplex PCR assay. RNA was extracted from all samples and reverse transcribed into cDNA as template for TCR sequencing. In its TCRdb copy, this immuneACCESS table keeps in-frame sequences only and misses some clones. Where compared with another copy, unresolved V genes explain less than half of these, and the others have no known cause. The sample includes 150,000 or so clones, with approximately 49% observed a single time. Approximately 19% of the sample comes from the top ten. The input for sequencing was CD8+ T cells sorted from blood, taken at week 0. The receptors derive from a human donor with alopecia areata.

There are a few counts of this clone. The chain links TRBV6-5 to TRBJ1-1, with D unresolved. Germline V gene sequence: CDR1 MNHEY, CDR2 SVGAGI. CDR3 size: 13 residues. Deletions cut 0 bases from V and 5 bases from J, with 7 bases between. The DNA for the CDR3 is TGTGCCAGCAGTTACTCCGAATGGACTGAAGCTTTCTTT. Translation gives CASSYSEWTEAFF.

The chain carries TRBV15 and TRBJ2-5, with 12 bases identical to TRBD2. The V and J ends lost 5 bases and 5 bases, in that order; junction bases with no gene match: 6. The CDR3 totals 15 residues. The germline gives CDR1 LNHNV, CDR2 YYDKDF (reference sequence). CDR3 in amino acids: CATSGGLAGPETQYF. DNA of the CDR3: TGTGCCACCAGCGGAGGACTAGCGGGGCCCGAGACCCAGTACTTC.

In this sample, this clone turned up once. The chain uses TRBV2 and TRBJ2-5; unclear D gene. Trimming left V 6 bases short and J 1 base short, with 3 bases between. Looked up from germline, CDR1 is SNHLY and CDR2 is FYNNEI. The CDR3 is 11 residues long. CDR3 DNA: TGTGCCAGCAGATCCCAAGAGACCCAGTACTTC. Encoded protein: CASRSQETQYF. Drawing the rest from reference TRBV2 and TRBJ2-5, the complete variable domain is EPEVTQTPSHQVTQMGQEVILRCVPISNHLYFYWYRQILGQKVEFLVSFYNNEISEKSEIFDDQFSVERPDGSNFTLKIRSTKLEDSAMYFCASRSQETQYFGPGTRLLVL.

This clone has more than one count but fewer than ten. This sequence joins TRBV29-1 and TRBJ1-2, with D hard to call. The CDR3 runs 11 residues. V was pared by 0 bases and J by 10 bases, with 9 bases between. Germline values: CDR1 SQVTM, CDR2 ANQGSEA. The CDR3, as DNA: TGCAGCGTTGAAGATCCCCCCTACTACACCTTC. Translation gives CSVEDPPYYTF.

The chain is built from TRBV7-3 and TRBJ2-6; unclear D gene. Germline assignment: CDR1 SGHTA and CDR2 FQGTGA. The CDR3 is 15 residues long. V lost 6 bases, J lost 4 bases, and 13 bases lay in between. CDR3 sequence reads: CASRPQPTGANVLTF. The CDR3 nucleotides are TGTGCCAGCAGACCACAGCCGACCGGGGCCAACGTCCTGACTTTC. The full variable domain, with the rest looked up from reference TRBV7-3 and TRBJ2-6, is GAGVSQTPSNKVTEKGKYVELRCDPISGHTALYWYRQSLGQGPEFLIYFQGTGAADDSGLPNDRFFAVRPEGSVSTLKIQRTERGDSAVYLCASRPQPTGANVLTFGAGSRLTVL.

The V gene is TRBV27, the J gene TRBJ2-7; D may be TRBD2 (7 bases). The CDR3 has 14 residues. Trimming took 1 base from V and 7 from J, leaving 14 bases between them. Germline V CDR1 and CDR2: MNHEY, SMNVEV (reference sequence). Here the CDR3 reads CASSLFGGRQEQYF. The CDR3 DNA sequence: TGTGCCAGCAGTTTATTCGGGGGGCGTCAGGAGCAGTACTTC.

This clone was counted between two and nine times. The chain is built from TRBV7-6 and TRBJ2-1; 9 bases agree with TRBD1. Germline V gives CDR1 SGHVS, CDR2 FNYEAQ. Unmatched junction bases numbered 6, after V lost 3 bases and J lost 6 bases. The CDR3 covers 15 residues. CDR3 loop: CASSFGQGSLNEQFF. The CDR3 nucleotides read TGTGCCAGCAGCTTCGGACAGGGGTCCCTCAATGAGCAGTTCTTC.

The chain links TRBV29-1 to TRBJ1-2; maybe TRBD1 (6 bases). Germline V gene sequence: CDR1 SQVTM, CDR2 ANQGSEA. There are 13 residues in the CDR3. Trimming removed 6 bases at V and 5 bases at J, with 16 bases between. CDR3 sequence (DNA): TGCAGCGTGGTCGGGGGCGAAGGATATGGCTACACCTTC. It is translated as CSVVGGEGYGYTF.

The chain links TRBV5-1 to TRBJ2-1; 10 bases fit TRBD2. The CDR3 loop spans 13 amino acids. The germline gives CDR1 SGHRS, CDR2 YFSETQ. With 7 bases clipped from V and 4 bases from J, the junction kept 2 bases outside the gene matches. The CDR3: CASSTSGYNEQFF. The CDR3 DNA reads TGCGCCAGCTCGACTAGCGGGTACAATGAGCAGTTCTTC.

The chain combines TRBV15 with TRBJ1-1; tentative D call: TRBD1 (6 bases). Between the trimmed V and J ends, which lost 1 base and 0 bases, there was a span of 9 bases. The V gene's germline CDR1 is LNHNV and CDR2 YYDKDF (reference sequence). This CDR3 has 15 amino acids. The CDR3 sequence is CATSRARGVNTEAFF. The CDR3 DNA follows: TGTGCCACCAGCAGAGCCAGGGGTGTGAACACTGAAGCTTTCTTT.

This clone was counted a few times. The chain couples TRBV6-1 to TRBJ2-4; D gene uncertain. This CDR3 region has 18 residues. Germline V gene lookup returns CDR1 MNHNS and CDR2 SASEGT. V lost 3 bases and J 0 bases, leaving 18 bases between the germline ends. The CDR3 protein is CASSDLPGLILAKNIQYF. The CDR3 DNA reads TGTGCCAGCAGTGACCTACCGGGCCTAATCTTAGCCAAAAACATTCAGTACTTC.

The chain has TRBV9 and TRBJ2-7; D is possibly TRBD1 (6 bases). Trimming shortened V by 3 bases and J by 2 bases, and 9 bases separated the two germline ends. In germline, CDR1 is SGDLS, CDR2 YYNGEE. This CDR3 comprises 13 residues. CDR3 nucleotide sequence: TGTGCCAGCAGCGAGGGACAAACCTACGAGCAGTACTTC. Translated: CASSEGQTYEQYF.

The sample holds a few counts of this clone. This chain connects TRBV4-1 to TRBJ2-5; 10 positions match TRBD1. V trimming: 3 bases; J trimming: 5 bases; junction bases outside the gene matches: 12. There are 17 residues in the CDR3. Germline V gene sequence: CDR1 MGHRA, CDR2 YSYEKL. The CDR3 sequence: CASSQGPGQGFPETQYF. CDR3 DNA sequence: TGCGCCAGCAGCCAGGGTCCGGGACAGGGGTTTCCGGAGACCCAGTACTTC.

This clone was detected only a few times. This CDR3 reads CASSPRDSSSYEQYF. The CDR3 DNA follows: TGTGCCAGCTCACCACGGGACAGCTCCTCCTACGAGCAGTACTTC. The chain combines TRBV18 with TRBJ2-7; 7 positions match TRBD1. This CDR3 has 15 residues. Germline values: CDR1 KGHSH, CDR2 LQKENI. Germline trimming cut 1 base from V and 0 bases from J; bases unmatched to any gene: 3.

The V call is TRBV5-6, the J call TRBJ1-5; D not certain. Trimming cost V 2 bases and J 4 bases, with 7 bases left between them. This CDR3 contains 13 residues. The germline gives CDR1 SGHDT, CDR2 YYEEEE. DNA for the CDR3: TGTGCCAGCAGCTTCGCGGAGAATCAGCCCCAGCATTTT. Translation: CASSFAENQPQHF.

This clone has more than one count but fewer than ten. The germline gene is not matched at one end of the junction; a read error may be the cause. The V call is TRBV5-6, the J call TRBJ1-2, with D possibly TRBD1 on 5 matching bases. The CDR3 spans 13 residues. The germline gives CDR1 SGHDT, CDR2 YYEEEE. CDR3 amino acids: CASSLVGTYLLGF. CDR3 sequence (DNA): TGTGCCAGCAGCTTAGTGGGGACTTACCTTCTGGGTTTC.

The CDR3 region has the DNA TGTGCCAGCAGCTTAGAGGCCGGGGATCAGCCCCAGCATTTT. Its translation is CASSLEAGDQPQHF. The rearrangement joins TRBV7-8 to TRBJ1-5; the D is unclear. The V gene lost 1 base and the J gene lost 5 bases, with 9 bases spanning the gap. Germline CDR1 reads SGHVS; CDR2 reads FQNEAQ. This CDR3 has 14 amino acids.